The 5 T cell receptor beta chains reported below all come from one sample, sequenced in a study of response to subunit inactivated influenza vaccine. TCRdb redid the calling of the RT-PCR reads with MiXCR, one entry per CDR3 protein. This table has hundreds of thousands of distinct CDR3 sequences, over 9.5% appearing once. The material sequenced was PBMCs from blood, taken on the day of vaccination. The receptor source for this set is a man in his fifties who received an inactivated influenza vaccine.

This clonotype has ten or more counts. V usage is TRBV29-1 and J usage is TRBJ1-1, with D tentatively TRBD1 (6 bases). There are 12 residues in the CDR3. V was clipped by 1 base and J by 4 bases, with 7 bases between them. Germline lookup yields CDR1 SQVTM and CDR2 ANQGSEA. CDR3 sequence (DNA): TGCAGCGTTGAAGTGGGGGCCACTGAAGCTTTCTTT. Protein product: CSVEVGATEAFF.

In its sample, this clonotype was seen many times. The chain couples TRBV9 to TRBJ1-1; possible D gene TRBD1, 6 bases. There are 14 residues in the CDR3. V gave up 0 bases and J gave up 4 bases, with 10 bases separating them. Germline CDR1 is SGDLS and CDR2 is YYNGEE. CDR3 sequence: CASSVAQGSTEAFF. CDR3 DNA: TGTGCCAGCAGCGTAGCTCAGGGGTCCACTGAAGCTTTCTTT.

This clonotype was found a few times. This chain links TRBV5-1 with TRBJ1-1; possibly TRBD1 for D (5 bases). Trimming removed 4 bases from V and 4 bases from J, with 17 bases in between. The CDR3 covers 15 residues. Per the germline V gene, CDR1 is SGHRS and CDR2 is YFSETQ. This CDR3 is CASSISEGVSTEAFF. DNA of the CDR3: TGCGCCAGCAGCATCTCAGAAGGGGTGTCCACTGAAGCTTTCTTT.

The chain is built from TRBV28 and TRBJ2-3, with a tentative D call TRBD1 (6 bases). The ends were cut back, 3 bases at V and 4 bases at J, with 14 bases in the middle. Germline V lookup: CDR1 MDHEN, CDR2 SYDVKM. The CDR3 length is 15 residues. CDR3 sequence: CASSFGQGYPDTQYF. The CDR3 DNA reads TGTGCCAGCAGTTTTGGGCAGGGGTACCCAGATACGCAGTATTTT. The whole variable domain, filled in from reference TRBV28 and TRBJ2-3, reads DVKVTQSSRYLVKRTGEKVFLECVQDMDHENMFWYRQDPGLGLRLIYFSYDVKMKEKGDIPEGYSVSREKKERFSLILESASTNQTSMYLCASSFGQGYPDTQYFGPGTRLTVL.

The rearrangement joins TRBV7-2 to TRBJ2-1, with D perhaps TRBD1 (5 bases). CDR1 and CDR2 from the germline V gene are SGHTA and FQGNSA. This CDR3 spans 15 amino acids. The V end was cut by 2 bases, the J end by 3 bases, with 11 bases between. The CDR3 reads CASSLSTGIYNEQFF. Written as DNA, the CDR3 is TGTGCCAGCAGCTTATCCACAGGTATCTACAATGAGCAGTTCTTC.